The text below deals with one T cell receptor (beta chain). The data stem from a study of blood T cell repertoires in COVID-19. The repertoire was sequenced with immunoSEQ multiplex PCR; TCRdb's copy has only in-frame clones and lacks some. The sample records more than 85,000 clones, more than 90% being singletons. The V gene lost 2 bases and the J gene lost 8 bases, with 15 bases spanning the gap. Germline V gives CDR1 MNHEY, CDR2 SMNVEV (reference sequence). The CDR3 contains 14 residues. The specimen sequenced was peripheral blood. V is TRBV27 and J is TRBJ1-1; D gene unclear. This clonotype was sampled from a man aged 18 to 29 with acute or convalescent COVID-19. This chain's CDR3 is CASSLIVRSSEAFF. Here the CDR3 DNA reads TGTGCCAGCAGTTTAATAGTCCGGAGTAGCGAAGCTTTCTTT.